Listed here are 3 T cell receptor beta chains from one sample, sequenced in a study of OX40 agonist ivuxolimab in advanced cancers. TCRdb's table, derived via immunoSEQ multiplex PCR, lists solely in-frame clones and lacks some. The table has tens of thousands of clones, 90% to 95% seen once. The sequencing here drew on CD4+ or CD8+ T cells sorted from blood, taken in a trial of the OX40 agonist ivuxolimab. The receptors stem from an adult with an advanced solid tumor such as melanoma, head and neck, liver or kidney cancer.

The chain carries TRBV7-9 and TRBJ2-1, with 10 bases fitting TRBD2. The germline gives CDR1 SEHNR, CDR2 FQNEAQ (reference sequence). Losses at the gene ends were 4 bases for V and 6 bases for J; bases not matched to a gene: 9. CDR3 length: 16 residues. The CDR3 DNA is TGTGCCAGCAGCTCCCCGGGACTAGCGTCTCGCAATGAGCAGTTCTTC. Translation gives CASSSPGLASRNEQFF.

This clone was seen a single time. This sequence joins TRBV19 and TRBJ1-4; D call uncertain. The CDR3 extends over 14 amino acids. V lost 5 bases, J lost 7 bases, and 14 bases lay in between. Germline lookup yields CDR1 LNHDA and CDR2 SQIVND (reference sequence). The CDR3 DNA reads as TGTGCCAGTAGTGGGGTGGGGTGGGCTGAAAAACTGTTTTTT. Its translation is CASSGVGWAEKLFF.

V gene TRBV20-1 combines with J gene TRBJ2-1; D is unresolved. CDR3 length equals 11 residues. Germline V gene lookup returns CDR1 DFQATT and CDR2 SNEGSKA (reference sequence). V was trimmed by 5 bases and J by 7 bases, leaving 9 bases between them. In DNA form, the CDR3 reads TGCAGTGCTCCACAGAGGAATGAGCAGTTCTTC. Translating it yields CSAPQRNEQFF.